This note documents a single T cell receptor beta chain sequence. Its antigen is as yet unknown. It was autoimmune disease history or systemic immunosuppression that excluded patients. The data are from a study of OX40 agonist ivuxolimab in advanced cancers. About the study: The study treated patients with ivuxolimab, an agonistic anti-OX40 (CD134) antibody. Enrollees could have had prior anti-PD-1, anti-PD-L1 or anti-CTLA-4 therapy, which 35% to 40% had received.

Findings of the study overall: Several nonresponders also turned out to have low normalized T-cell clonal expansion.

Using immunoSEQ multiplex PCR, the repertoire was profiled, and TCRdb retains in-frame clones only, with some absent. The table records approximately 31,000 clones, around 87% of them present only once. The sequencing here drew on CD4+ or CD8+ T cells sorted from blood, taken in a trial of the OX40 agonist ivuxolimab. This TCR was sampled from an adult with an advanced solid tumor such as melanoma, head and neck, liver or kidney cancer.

The CDR3 region is CASSERFSNQPQHF. In nucleotides, the CDR3 is TGTGCCAGCAGTGAAAGATTCAGCAATCAGCCCCAGCATTTT. This rearrangement joins TRBV2 to TRBJ1-5; no clear D gene. Trimming stripped 2 bases from V and 1 base from J, with 6 bases between. The CDR3 loop spans 14 amino acids. Germline V gives CDR1 SNHLY, CDR2 FYNNEI.